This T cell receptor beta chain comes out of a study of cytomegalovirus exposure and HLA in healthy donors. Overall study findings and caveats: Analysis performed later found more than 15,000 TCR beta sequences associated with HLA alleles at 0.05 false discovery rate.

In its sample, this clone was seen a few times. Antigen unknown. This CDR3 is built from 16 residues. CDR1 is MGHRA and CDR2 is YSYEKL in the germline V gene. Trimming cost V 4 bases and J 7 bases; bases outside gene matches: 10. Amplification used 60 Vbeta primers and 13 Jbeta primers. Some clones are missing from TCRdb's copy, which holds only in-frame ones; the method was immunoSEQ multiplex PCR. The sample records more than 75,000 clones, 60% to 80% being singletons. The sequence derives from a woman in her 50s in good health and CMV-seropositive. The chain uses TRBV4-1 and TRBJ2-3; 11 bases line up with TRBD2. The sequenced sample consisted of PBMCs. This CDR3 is CASSLPGATSGNTQYF. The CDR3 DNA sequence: TGCGCCAGCAGCCTGCCCGGGGCGACTAGCGGGAATACGCAGTATTTT.